The 27 T cell receptor beta chains reported below all come from one sample, sequenced in a study of cytomegalovirus exposure and HLA in healthy donors. PCR employed 60 Vbeta and 13 Jbeta primers. TCRdb's copy holds only in-frame clones and misses some; the assay was immunoSEQ multiplex PCR. The sample records approximately 190,000 clones, 78% being singletons. Sequencing was performed on PBMCs. Receptors originate from a woman aged 25 to 39 in good health and CMV-seropositive.

The rearrangement uses TRBV14 and TRBJ1-1; maybe TRBD1 (6 bases). V lost 4 bases and J 1 base, leaving 13 bases between the germline ends. This CDR3 contains 15 residues. Germline CDR1 is SGHDN and CDR2 is FVKESK. DNA of the CDR3: TGTGCCAGCAGCCGAAAAGACAGGCCGAACACTGAAGCTTTCTTT. It specifies CASSRKDRPNTEAFF.

This clone was recorded a few times. The chain joins TRBV13 to TRBJ1-1; D is ambiguous. V lost 5 bases to trimming and J lost 10 bases, with 23 bases between them. Per the germline V gene, CDR1 is PRHDT and CDR2 is FYEKMQ (reference sequence). CDR3 length: 15 amino acids. Here the CDR3 reads CASSNRGFTIEGAFF. Written as DNA, the CDR3 is TGTGCCAGCAGCAACCGAGGGTTCACAATAGAGGGAGCTTTCTTT.

In this sample, this clone turned up a few times. J is TRBJ1-6 and V is TRBV4-3; D ambiguous. With 0 bases removed from V and 9 bases from J, the gap between germline ends came to 9 bases. CDR3 size: 14 residues. Germline V gene sequence: CDR1 LGHNA, CDR2 YSLEER. CDR3 DNA sequence: TGCGCCAGCAGCCAAGATTCCGGGGTTTCACCCCTCCACTTT. Protein: CASSQDSGVSPLHF.

The chain is built from TRBV4-1 and TRBJ2-7, with D hard to call. This CDR3 has 12 amino acids. V was trimmed by 1 base and J by 6 bases, leaving 7 bases between them. The germline V gene has CDR1 MGHRA and CDR2 YSYEKL. The CDR3 loop is CASSQVSSEQYF. Written as DNA, the CDR3 is TGCGCCAGCAGCCAAGTGTCCAGCGAGCAGTACTTC.

This clone was found once. The J gene is TRBJ2-3, the V gene TRBV5-1; 12 nucleotides match TRBD2. Unmatched junction bases numbered 9, after V lost 3 bases and J lost 7 bases. This CDR3 spans 16 amino acids. CDR1 is SGHRS, CDR2 YFSETQ, per germline. The CDR3 bases are TGCGCCAGCAGCTCAACTAGCGGGGGGATAGAATATACGCAGTATTTT. It yields the protein CASSSTSGGIEYTQYF.

The chain couples TRBV5-1 to TRBJ2-7; D is ambiguous. V was clipped by 0 bases and J by 3 bases, with 13 bases between them. The CDR3 contains 15 residues. Germline-derived CDR1 and CDR2 are SGHRS and YFSETQ. CDR3 amino acids: CASSLESTRSYEQYF. In nucleotides, the CDR3 is TGCGCCAGCAGCTTGGAATCTACAAGGAGCTACGAGCAGTACTTC.

This clone has more than one count but fewer than ten. The V gene is TRBV6-1, the J gene TRBJ1-4; 9 bases align to TRBD1. Trimming cost V 6 bases and J 5 bases; bases outside gene matches: 4. This CDR3 is built from 14 residues. The germline V gene encodes CDR1 MNHNS and CDR2 SASEGT. In DNA form, the CDR3 reads TGTGCCAGCAGGGGAGACAGGGGGAATGAAAAACTGTTTTTT. It codes for CASRGDRGNEKLFF.

The J gene is TRBJ2-7, the V gene TRBV5-4, with D possibly being TRBD1 (8 bases). V lost 5 bases to trimming and J lost 4 bases, with 22 bases between them. In germline, CDR1 is SGHNT, CDR2 YYREEE (reference sequence). This CDR3 is built from 16 residues. The DNA for the CDR3 is TGTGCCAGCAGGCTCGGGGTCGGACAGGGAGGGTACGAGCAGTACTTC. Translated, it gives CASRLGVGQGGYEQYF.

Comments on this clone: The sample carries other DNA sequences with the same CDR3. The chain uses TRBV6-5 and TRBJ2-7, with 9 bases matching TRBD1. V lost 5 bases to trimming and J lost 4 bases; unmatched junction nucleotides: 0. Germline CDR1 MNHEY, CDR2 SVGAGI. This CDR3 has 12 amino acids. CDR3 loop: CASSGQGYEQYF. Written as DNA, the CDR3 is TGTGCCAGCAGTGGACAGGGGTACGAGCAGTACTTC.

The rearrangement links TRBV5-4 to TRBJ2-1; D is possibly TRBD2 (6 bases). Germline V gene sequence: CDR1 SGHNT, CDR2 YYREEE (reference sequence). Trimming took 2 bases from V and 7 from J, leaving 19 bases between them. CDR3 length: 16 residues. DNA of the CDR3: TGTGCCAGCAGCTTAGCCCCCGGGACTGTGGGGAATGAGCAGTTCTTC. The encoded protein is CASSLAPGTVGNEQFF.

DNA of the CDR3: TGTGCCAGCAGCGTATCCAGGGGGCCCTACAATGAGCAGTTCTTC. This gives the protein CASSVSRGPYNEQFF. V is TRBV5-4 and J is TRBJ2-1; 8 nucleotides match TRBD1. Per germline, CDR1 SGHNT and CDR2 YYREEE (reference sequence). The CDR3 spans 15 residues. Trimming removed 4 bases from V and 2 bases from J; junction bases left unmatched: 5.

The chain has TRBV10-3 and TRBJ1-2, with 8 bases that match TRBD1. J lost 3 bases, V lost 4 bases, and 4 bases had no gene match. CDR3 length: 14 residues. CDR1 ENHRY and CDR2 SYGVKD come from the germline V gene. This CDR3 is CAISGQGLYYGYTF. CDR3 nucleotides: TGTGCCATCAGTGGACAGGGGCTGTACTATGGCTACACCTTC.

The chain joins TRBV5-1 to TRBJ2-2, with a possible D match to TRBD2 (6 bases). There are 17 residues in the CDR3. The ends were cut back, 0 bases at V and 2 bases at J, with 14 bases in the middle. Germline V gene sequence: CDR1 SGHRS, CDR2 YFSETQ. The DNA for the CDR3 is TGCGCCAGCAGCTTGGTGGGTAGCGGAGCTAACACCGGGGAGCTGTTTTTT. Translating gives CASSLVGSGANTGELFF.

This clone came up once. The V call is TRBV6-5, the J call TRBJ2-7; no clear D. CDR1 and CDR2 (germline): MNHEY, SVGAGI. Between the trimmed V and J ends, which lost 2 bases and 4 bases, there was a span of 15 bases. The CDR3 totals 15 residues. The CDR3 spells CASSYGQVREYEQYF. For the CDR3, the DNA is TGTGCCAGCAGTTACGGGCAGGTCCGAGAGTACGAGCAGTACTTC.

The table lists this clone with a few counts. The V gene is TRBV6-5, the J gene TRBJ1-1; 7 nucleotides line up with TRBD1. This CDR3 has 14 residues. V lost 7 bases and J lost 4; bases outside the gene matches: 9. The germline V gene encodes CDR1 MNHEY and CDR2 SVGAGI. In nucleotides, the CDR3 is TGTGCCAGCAAAAGGGGACAGTCAATCACTGAAGCTTTCTTT. Translation: CASKRGQSITEAFF.

The V and J genes are TRBV5-1 and TRBJ2-2, with 8 bases aligning to TRBD1. Germline values: CDR1 SGHRS, CDR2 YFSETQ. The CDR3 has 15 amino acids. After removal of 4 bases from V and 2 bases from J, the junction contained 4 bases not matched to a gene. CDR3 sequence: CASSMTGVNTGELFF. The CDR3 DNA reads TGCGCCAGCAGCATGACAGGGGTAAACACCGGGGAGCTGTTTTTT.

CDR3 coding DNA: TGTGCCAGCAGGGGTTGGACAGGATTGCCGAACACCGGGGAGCTGTTTTTT. Its protein is CASRGWTGLPNTGELFF. The V call is TRBV2, the J call TRBJ2-2, with 7 positions matching TRBD1. Per the germline V gene, CDR1 is SNHLY and CDR2 is FYNNEI. J gave up 0 bases and V 6 bases, and 10 bases lay outside the gene matches. The length of the CDR3 is 17 residues.

The rearrangement links TRBV19 to TRBJ2-7; 13 bases map to TRBD2. CDR3 length equals 17 residues. Germline lookup yields CDR1 LNHDA and CDR2 SQIVND (reference sequence). Trimming removed 10 bases from V and 5 bases from J; junction bases left unmatched: 17. The CDR3 DNA sequence: TGTGCCACCTCCGGGACTAGCGGGACCCCCTGGCCCAACGAGCAGTACTTC. The encoded protein is CATSGTSGTPWPNEQYF.

The chain links TRBV7-8 to TRBJ1-5; D unresolved. Trimming stripped 5 bases from V and 5 bases from J, with 10 bases between. Germline values: CDR1 SGHVS, CDR2 FQNEAQ. The CDR3 totals 13 residues. The CDR3 is CASSPTADQPQHF. The CDR3 nucleotides read TGTGCCAGCAGCCCAACAGCGGATCAGCCCCAGCATTTT.

The genes are TRBV5-1 and TRBJ1-6; 7 nucleotides line up with TRBD1. Germline V lookup: CDR1 SGHRS, CDR2 YFSETQ. The J segment lost 11 bases and the V segment lost 0 bases, leaving 8 bases of the junction unmatched. CDR3 length: 15 residues. The CDR3 region is CASSLGQGEEAPLHF. The CDR3 nucleotides are TGCGCCAGCAGCTTGGGACAGGGAGAGGAAGCACCCCTCCACTTT.

J is TRBJ1-3 and V is TRBV10-3; 7 bases match TRBD1. Germline CDR1 reads ENHRY; CDR2 reads SYGVKD. V gave up 2 bases and J gave up 3 bases; unmatched junction bases: 7. This CDR3 has 16 residues. This chain's CDR3 is CAISELRTGLGNTIYF. In DNA, the CDR3 is TGTGCCATCAGTGAGCTACGGACAGGACTTGGAAACACCATATATTTT.

The CDR3 DNA follows: TGTGCCAGCAGACCGCCTAAGGGACAGAATTCACCCCTCCACTTT. Its protein is CASRPPKGQNSPLHF. The V and J genes are TRBV6-5 and TRBJ1-6; TRBD1 aligns across 7 bases. J lost 7 bases, V lost 6 bases, and 9 bases had no gene match. CDR3 length equals 15 residues. Germline V lookup: CDR1 MNHEY, CDR2 SVGAGI.

The J gene is TRBJ2-6, the V gene TRBV6-5, with 8 bases lining up with TRBD1. Germline values: CDR1 MNHEY, CDR2 SVGAGI. The ends lost 4 bases at V and 4 bases at J; junction bases unmatched: 6. The CDR3 totals 16 residues. The CDR3 DNA reads as TGTGCCAGCAGTTCTGGGACAGGTGTGGGGGCCAACGTCCTGACTTTC. It yields the protein CASSSGTGVGANVLTF.

The chain links TRBV10-3 to TRBJ2-3; D ambiguous. V was shortened by 8 bases and J by 1 base, with 7 bases between the two germline ends. This CDR3 comprises 12 residues. Germline CDR1 reads ENHRY; CDR2 reads SYGVKD. The CDR3 sequence is CAIRSGTDTQYF. DNA of the CDR3: TGTGCCATCCGAAGCGGCACAGATACGCAGTATTTT.

CDR3 sequence reads: CSVVGQGDYGYTF. As DNA, the CDR3 is TGCAGCGTTGTCGGACAGGGGGACTATGGCTACACCTTC. The chain combines TRBV29-1 with TRBJ1-2; 10 nucleotides align to TRBD1. CDR1 and CDR2 (germline): SQVTM, ANQGSEA. Trimming cost V 4 bases and J 3 bases; bases outside gene matches: 2. The CDR3 covers 13 residues. The full variable domain, completed using reference TRBV29-1 and TRBJ1-2, is SAVISQKPSRDICQRGTSLTIQCQVDSQVTMMFWYRQQPGQSLTLIATANQGSEATYESGFVIDKFPISRPNLTFSTLTVSNMSPEDSSIYLCSVVGQGDYGYTFGSGTRLTVV.

This clone was seen just once. The V gene is TRBV6-1, the J gene TRBJ1-1, with D possibly matching TRBD1 (6 bases). Germline V gives CDR1 MNHNS, CDR2 SASEGT. CDR3 length: 12 residues. Trimming cost V 5 bases and J 6 bases, with 10 bases left between them. The CDR3 sequence is CASSSNRAEAFF. The CDR3 bases are TGTGCCAGCAGTAGTAACAGGGCTGAAGCTTTCTTT.

The chain is built from TRBV2 and TRBJ2-2; 7 nucleotides match TRBD2. The CDR3 loop spans 15 amino acids. The germline CDR1 and CDR2 sequences are SNHLY and FYNNEI. In DNA, the CDR3 is TGTGTCACAGCTATACCGGGAGGGAACACCGGGGAGCTGTTTTTT. Amino acids: CVTAIPGGNTGELFF.